The entry that follows covers one T cell receptor (beta chain) sequence. In germline, CDR1 is SGHRS, CDR2 YFSETQ. V shed 5 bases, J shed 1 base, and the junction held 5 bases outside the gene matches. The CDR3 totals 16 residues. This sample was taken from a study of blood T cell repertoires in COVID-19. For the study at large: The analysed material was cDNA or gDNA that came from T cells, B-cell-depleted T cells, or PBMCs.

In the original workflow: The assay estimated nucleated cells by amplifying reference gene primers. This table comes from immunoSEQ multiplex PCR, and its TCRdb copy is limited to in-frame clones, with some not included. From that table come the V and J calls and clone size; the DNA was used to work out D and trimming. The sample lists around 120,000 clones; around 76% were seen once. The genes are TRBV5-1 and TRBJ2-1; TRBD2 matches 11 bases. The clonotype comes from a man aged 65 to 79 with acute or convalescent COVID-19. Source material: peripheral blood. The CDR3 nucleotides read TGCGCCAGCAGAATAGCGGGGGGGCAATCCTACAATGAGCAGTTCTTC. Protein: CASRIAGGQSYNEQFF.